Listed below are T cell receptor beta chains from one sample, sequenced in a study of blood T cell repertoires in COVID-19. Profiled with immunoSEQ multiplex PCR; TCRdb holds only in-frame clones, not every one. The sample shows 100,000 to 150,000 clones, about 80% of them seen only once. The sample consisted of peripheral blood. Receptors originate from a man in his 60s with acute or convalescent COVID-19. Each CDR3 is given without its conserved first and last residue.

TRBV5-5 | ASAQGAAETQY
TRBV7-6 | ASSSFRANTEAF
TRBV28 | ASQAGGSPLH
TRBV7-8 | ASSLQRGRGNTEAF
TRBV18 | ASSPGLGQGPNTEAF
TRBV19 | ASSITGGDEKLF
TRBV24-1 | ATSPAGTHEQY
TRBV2 | ASRSGTGYSNTEAF
TRBV25-1 | ASSGGLAGTDTQY
TRBV12-2 | ASRPNGAGTSRTGELF
TRBV7-2 | ASSLPTGANVLT
TRBV28 | ASSLLEGPQH
TRBV24-1 | ATSSPAQGSYEQY
TRBV6-2/TRBV6-3 | ASSFLMTDNTEAF
TRBV20-1 | SASGRGQGYYEQY
TRBV30 | AWNRGLRAEAF
TRBV6-5 | ASSYSLARAGELF
TRBV28 | ASSLLSGQGSIQY
TRBV28 | ATRGQGLYEQY
TRBV4-1 | ASSQYDRGQPQH
TRBV19 | ASSDSGRTYEQY
TRBV9 | ASSGGGSSYEQY